Below are 13 T cell receptor beta chains sequenced from a single sample in a study of radiotherapy plus CTLA-4 blockade in lung cancer. Clones were sequenced by immunoSEQ multiplex PCR, and TCRdb holds only the in-frame ones, with some missing. This table has some 110,000 clones, about four fifths appearing once. The sequencing used peripheral blood, collected from a patient treated with radiotherapy plus ipilimumab. All receptors derive from a human donor with non-small cell lung cancer who had a partial response to radiotherapy plus ipilimumab.

The V call is TRBV5-1, the J call TRBJ2-1, with TRBD2 matching 12 bases. Germline CDR1 reads SGHRS; CDR2 reads YFSETQ. The CDR3 runs to 17 residues. Germline trimming cut 4 bases from V and 8 bases from J; bases unmatched to any gene: 13. CDR3 nucleotides: TGCGCCAGCAGCACCGGACTAGCGGGAACTCGAGCAGATGAGCAGTTCTTC. Translating gives CASSTGLAGTRADEQFF.

This clone was counted a few times. Other nucleotide sequences in the sample specify the same CDR3. V gene TRBV5-1 combines with J gene TRBJ1-5; maybe TRBD1 (6 bases). The V gene's germline CDR1 is SGHRS and CDR2 YFSETQ. The CDR3 is 15 amino acids. V gave up 0 bases and J gave up 4 bases, with 11 bases separating them. The CDR3 DNA reads as TGCGCCAGCAGCTTGGATGGTAGGGGGAATCAGCCCCAGCATTTT. Translating it yields CASSLDGRGNQPQHF.

The chain links TRBV6-4 to TRBJ1-2; D is unclear. This CDR3 spans 14 amino acids. V lost 0 bases to trimming and J lost 8 bases, with 13 bases between them. The germline V gene has CDR1 MRHNA and CDR2 SNTAGT. CDR3 nucleotides: TGTGCCAGCAGTGACTCGGAGCGCAGCGAAGGCTACACCTTC. As protein: CASSDSERSEGYTF.

The V gene is TRBV19, the J gene TRBJ2-1, with a possible D match to TRBD1 (6 bases). The CDR3 has 13 residues. Germline-derived CDR1 and CDR2 are LNHDA and SQIVND (reference sequence). Trimming shortened V by 6 bases and J by 8 bases, and 14 bases separated the two germline ends. The CDR3, as DNA: TGTGCCAGTAGCAGGGGAGACGGGTATGAGCAGTTCTTC. It specifies CASSRGDGYEQFF.

The rearrangement uses TRBV25-1 and TRBJ2-1; unclear D gene. The ends were cut back, 6 bases at V and 4 bases at J, with 16 bases in the middle. Germline CDR1 is MGHDK and CDR2 is SYGVNS. This CDR3 has 15 residues. The CDR3 DNA sequence: TGTGCCAGCAGCAGCCCCAAAGTGAGGTACAATGAGCAGTTCTTC. Protein: CASSSPKVRYNEQFF.

The gene calls are TRBV2 and TRBJ1-4, with D possibly TRBD1 on 6 matching bases. Germline CDR1 and CDR2: SNHLY and FYNNEI. Trimming removed 6 bases at V and 5 bases at J, with 13 bases between. The CDR3 is 14 amino acids. The CDR3 coding sequence is TGTGCCAGCAGCCAGGACAGACAAAATGAAAAACTGTTTTTT. It yields the protein CASSQDRQNEKLFF.

The chain employs TRBV30 and TRBJ1-5; perhaps TRBD1 as D (5 bases). The germline gives CDR1 GTSNPN, CDR2 SVGIG (reference sequence). CDR3 length: 14 residues. With 1 base removed from V and 6 bases from J, the gap between germline ends came to 13 bases. CDR3 in DNA: TGTGCCTGGAGTGAGGGGAATTCGGGTCAGCCCCAGCATTTT. Translation gives CAWSEGNSGQPQHF.

The chain couples TRBV29-1 to TRBJ1-3; possible D gene TRBD1, 5 bases. The germline CDR1 and CDR2 sequences are SQVTM and ANQGSEA. This CDR3 contains 13 residues. The ends were cut back, 6 bases at V and 5 bases at J, with 14 bases in the middle. As DNA, the CDR3 is TGCAGCGTAAGCAGAGACAGCCGAAACACCATATATTTT. Its protein product is CSVSRDSRNTIYF.

The chain carries TRBV5-1 and TRBJ2-2; 7 bases map to TRBD2. With V trimmed by 2 bases and J by 1 base, 8 bases remained unmatched. The CDR3 contains 17 residues. CDR1 is SGHRS, CDR2 YFSETQ, per germline. The CDR3 nucleotides read TGCGCCAGCAGCTTAGATCCTCCTAGCGGGAACACCGGGGAGCTGTTTTTT. Its translation is CASSLDPPSGNTGELFF.

This rearrangement joins TRBV7-9 to TRBJ2-7, with 10 bases lining up with TRBD2. V lost 4 bases, J lost 4 bases, and 10 bases stayed unmatched. The CDR3 extends over 16 amino acids. Germline V lookup: CDR1 SEHNR, CDR2 FQNEAQ (reference sequence). For the CDR3, the DNA is TGTGCCAGCAGCTCAACCCTCGGACTAGCGGAATACGAGCAGTACTTC. Its translation: CASSSTLGLAEYEQYF.

The chain recombines TRBV28 with TRBJ2-5; TRBD1 matches 7 bases. This CDR3 spans 15 amino acids. Losses at the gene ends were 4 bases for V and 4 bases for J; bases not matched to a gene: 9. CDR1 MDHEN and CDR2 SYDVKM come from the germline V gene. The CDR3 DNA is TGTGCCAGCAGTTCAACAGGGGCCCCAACAGAGACCCAGTACTTC. Its translation is CASSSTGAPTETQYF.

The chain joins TRBV5-6 to TRBJ2-2, with 8 bases matching TRBD1. The CDR3 is 17 amino acids. With V trimmed by 4 bases and J by 6 bases, 14 bases remained unmatched. Germline V gene sequence: CDR1 SGHDT, CDR2 YYEEEE. The CDR3 nucleotides are TGTGCCAGCAGCCCGGCCCAGGGACAGGTTAGGGCCGGGGAGCTGTTTTTT. Translating gives CASSPAQGQVRAGELFF.

The genes are TRBV27 and TRBJ1-5; TRBD1 is a possible D gene (5 bases). CDR1 and CDR2 from the germline V gene are MNHEY and SMNVEV (reference sequence). V gave up 5 bases and J gave up 0 bases, with 17 bases separating them. CDR3 length: 17 residues. The chain's CDR3 is CASSPLDSLYSNQPQHF. The CDR3 DNA follows: TGTGCCAGCAGTCCTCTCGACAGCCTTTATAGCAATCAGCCCCAGCATTTT.